This T cell receptor (beta chain) emerged from a study of identical twins. Study results and limitations: Some out-of-frame alpha sequences were shared by twins, and these showed excess low generation probability. Cord blood beta clonotypes that were abundant carried fewer insertions, and memory repertoires showed no such trend.

This clonotype was found a few times. What it binds is not known. MiXCR, applied by TCRdb to the 5' RACE reads, yields one record per CDR3 protein. Of just over 450,000 distinct CDR3 sequences in the sample, 13% to 15% were seen once. These same records also appear under a second study, on yellow fever vaccine responses in identical twins.

The sequenced material came from CD4+ T cells sorted from blood. The TCR comes from a woman aged 18-29 years in good health.

The CDR3 region is CASSLATGAGNTIYF. The DNA for the CDR3 is TGTGCCAGCAGCTTGGCTACAGGGGCTGGAAACACCATATATTTT. The V gene is TRBV5-4, the J gene TRBJ1-3; 7 bases align to TRBD1. The junction had 2 bases not matched to a gene; V was cut back by 0 bases and J by 2 bases. CDR1 and CDR2 from the germline V gene are SGHNT and YYREEE (reference sequence). CDR3 length: 15 residues.